This T cell receptor (beta chain) was identified in a study of blood T cell repertoires in COVID-19. Study overall: Researchers got acute and convalescent COVID-19 samples from the United States, Italy and Spain. T cells, B-cell-depleted T cells, or PBMCs provided the cDNA or gDNA that served as material.

How the authors handled the data: Amplifying reference gene primers gave estimates of nucleated cell counts. The protocol was immunoSEQ multiplex PCR, while the TCRdb copy is restricted to in-frame clones and leaves out a portion. V and J calls and clone size are those listed in that table; D and trimming were worked out from the DNA. This sample has roughly 100,000 clones; about 86% occur once, and the top ten carry more than 3%. Germline V gene data show CDR1 as ENHRY and CDR2 as SYGVKD. The CDR3 runs 15 residues. Trimming removed 0 bases at V and 5 bases at J, with 13 bases between. Sequencing input: peripheral blood. The sequence derives from a woman older than 75 with active or convalescent COVID-19. The rearrangement uses TRBV10-3 and TRBJ1-1; TRBD1 is a possible D gene (5 bases). The CDR3 bases are TGTGCCATCAGTGAGTCGGGTAGGGGCGATACTGAAGCTTTCTTT. Translated, it gives CAISESGRGDTEAFF.